A single sample is the source of the 31 T cell receptor beta chains below, sequenced in a study of blood T cell repertoires in COVID-19. Assay used: immunoSEQ multiplex PCR; TCRdb lists only in-frame clones, some missing. The sample has about 330,000 clones; around nine tenths are singletons. The specimen sequenced was peripheral blood. The receptors shown here come from a woman aged 45 to 65 with active or convalescent COVID-19.

This clone was detected once. The CDR3 spells CASSEALGVEGYTF. The CDR3 bases are TGTGCCAGCAGTGAAGCGCTAGGGGTAGAGGGCTACACCTTC. This chain links TRBV6-1 with TRBJ1-2, with D possibly matching TRBD1 (5 bases). There are 14 residues in the CDR3. The V end lost 0 bases, the J end lost 8 bases, and 13 bases lay between the germline ends. CDR1 MNHNS and CDR2 SASEGT come from the germline V gene.

The rearrangement links TRBV7-9 to TRBJ2-4; TRBD1 matches 8 bases. Germline V gene lookup returns CDR1 SEHNR and CDR2 FQNEAQ (reference sequence). The CDR3 consists of 16 residues. J was trimmed by 0 bases and V by 6 bases; bases with no gene match: 7. CDR3 nucleotide sequence: TGTGCCAGCAGTAAAACAGGGGGTTTAGCCAAAAACATTCAGTACTTC. Translating it yields CASSKTGGLAKNIQYF.

The rearrangement links TRBV20-1 to TRBJ2-7; D gene uncertain. This CDR3 contains 11 residues. V lost 0 bases to trimming and J lost 4 bases, with 4 bases between them. Germline V CDR1 and CDR2: DFQATT, SNEGSKA (reference sequence). This CDR3 is CSARDQYEQYF. DNA of the CDR3: TGCAGTGCTAGAGACCAATACGAGCAGTACTTC.

This chain uses TRBV6-2 or TRBV6-3 with TRBJ1-4, with 7 positions matching TRBD1. Losses at the gene ends were 2 bases for V and 6 bases for J; bases not matched to a gene: 9. The CDR3 extends over 16 amino acids. In germline, CDR1 is MNHEY, CDR2 SVGEGT. CDR3: CASSYGLAGGDEKLFF. The CDR3 region has the DNA TGTGCCAGCAGTTACGGTTTGGCAGGGGGAGATGAAAAACTGTTTTTT.

The V gene is TRBV11-2, the J gene TRBJ2-3; 7 bases map to TRBD1. Germline lookup yields CDR1 SGHAT and CDR2 FQNNGV. The CDR3 consists of 15 residues. Germline trimming cut 4 bases from V and 3 bases from J; bases unmatched to any gene: 7. The CDR3 is CASSSTGKETDTQYF. The CDR3 region has the DNA TGTGCCAGCAGCTCGACAGGGAAGGAGACAGATACGCAGTATTTT.

For this clone: An end of the junction differs from the germline gene, which may be a read error. This chain connects TRBV28 to TRBJ1-5; TRBD1 is a possible D gene (5 bases). This CDR3 spans 14 amino acids. Germline CDR1 and CDR2: MDHEN and SYDVKM. The CDR3 loop reads CASSFGGSSQPQHF. Written as DNA, the CDR3 is TGTGCCAGCAGTTTTGGGGGGAGCAGTCAGCCCCAGCATTTT. Full variable domain (missing parts from reference TRBV28 and TRBJ1-5): DVKVTQSSRYLVKRTGEKVFLECVQDMDHENMFWYRQDPGLGLRLIYFSYDVKMKEKGDIPEGYSVSREKKERFSLILESASTNQTSMYLCASSFGGSSQPQHFGDGTRLSIL.

The chain joins TRBV5-1 to TRBJ2-7; D unclear. V gave up 0 bases and J gave up 3 bases, with 13 bases separating them. The CDR3 contains 15 residues. Germline CDR1 SGHRS, CDR2 YFSETQ. In DNA form, the CDR3 reads TGCGCCAGCAGCTTGGATGACATCTCGAGCTACGAGCAGTACTTC. Its translation: CASSLDDISSYEQYF.

The gene calls are TRBV4-3 and TRBJ1-4, with D possibly matching TRBD1 (5 bases). The V and J ends lost 0 bases and 7 bases respectively, with 15 bases between them. CDR3 length: 16 amino acids. Germline values: CDR1 LGHNA, CDR2 YSLEER. Here the CDR3 reads CASSQDTGGWGEKLFF. Here the CDR3 DNA reads TGCGCCAGCAGCCAAGACACAGGTGGCTGGGGTGAAAAACTGTTTTTT.

The chain links TRBV19 to TRBJ1-4; the D gene is possibly TRBD1 (5 bases). V was trimmed by 2 bases and J by 5 bases, leaving 12 bases between them. From germline, CDR1 is LNHDA and CDR2 SQIVND (reference sequence). This CDR3 comprises 15 residues. The CDR3 reads CASSITAGPNEKLFF. In nucleotides, the CDR3 is TGTGCCAGTAGTATAACGGCAGGGCCAAATGAAAAACTGTTTTTT.

V and J are TRBV7-9 and TRBJ2-6, with D maybe TRBD1 (5 bases). CDR1 and CDR2 (germline): SEHNR, FQNEAQ (reference sequence). Trimming pared 3 bases from V and 0 bases from J, leaving 12 bases between. There are 17 residues in the CDR3. CDR3 in DNA: TGTGCCAGCAGCTTTGCAGGGAAGCGCTCTGGGGCCAACGTCCTGACTTTC. Its translation is CASSFAGKRSGANVLTF.

The gene calls are TRBV11-3 and TRBJ1-5; 10 positions agree with TRBD1. Unmatched junction bases numbered 4, after V lost 5 bases and J lost 6 bases. The CDR3 runs 14 residues. The germline V gene has CDR1 SGHNT and CDR2 YENEEA. The CDR3 DNA reads TGTGCCAGCAGCCCGACAGGGGGCGGTCAGCCCCAGCATTTT. It specifies CASSPTGGGQPQHF.

This clone has just a few counts. V gene TRBV6-2 or TRBV6-3 combines with J gene TRBJ1-5; TRBD1 aligns across 10 bases. Per germline, CDR1 MNHEY and CDR2 SVGEGT. V lost 6 bases and J lost 6; bases outside the gene matches: 8. CDR3 length: 15 residues. In nucleotides, the CDR3 is TGTGCCAGCAGCTCGGGACAGGGGTTCCGTCAGCCCCAGCATTTT. Protein sequence: CASSSGQGFRQPQHF.

The chain recombines TRBV7-9 with TRBJ2-1; TRBD2 matches 13 bases. CDR1 and CDR2 (germline): SEHNR, FQNEAQ (reference sequence). Trimming at V came to 4 bases and at J to 4 bases, leaving 7 bases not matched to a gene. The CDR3 runs to 17 residues. The CDR3 DNA sequence: TGTGCCAGCAGCTCGACTAGCGGGGGGTTCCGTTACAATGAGCAGTTCTTC. Its translation: CASSSTSGGFRYNEQFF.

V is TRBV10-3 and J is TRBJ1-1; 8 bases line up with TRBD1. Trimming at V came to 5 bases and at J to 1 base, leaving 18 bases not matched to a gene. The germline gives CDR1 ENHRY, CDR2 SYGVKD. The CDR3 consists of 19 residues. The CDR3 loop is CAISRPSDREAFGNTEAFF. As DNA, the CDR3 is TGTGCCATCAGTAGGCCCTCGGACAGGGAGGCCTTTGGGAACACTGAAGCTTTCTTT.

This clone was seen just once. Other DNA sequences of this sample code for an identical CDR3. The chain has TRBV6-2 or TRBV6-3 and TRBJ1-1; D is unresolved. V gave up 0 bases and J gave up 1 base, with 3 bases separating them. The CDR3 contains 13 residues. Germline assignment: CDR1 MNHEY and CDR2 SVGEGT. The chain's CDR3 is CASSYSRNTEAFF. The CDR3 DNA reads as TGTGCCAGCAGTTACTCTCGGAACACTGAAGCTTTCTTT.

The V and J genes are TRBV27 and TRBJ2-1, with 11 bases fitting TRBD1. Germline assignment: CDR1 MNHEY and CDR2 SMNVEV (reference sequence). J gave up 6 bases and V 3 bases, and 7 bases lay outside the gene matches. The CDR3 spans 16 residues. The CDR3 is CASSFYGTGGPNEQFF. In DNA, the CDR3 is TGTGCCAGCAGTTTCTACGGGACAGGGGGACCCAATGAGCAGTTCTTC.

V usage is TRBV9 and J usage is TRBJ2-3, with a tentative D call TRBD2 (6 bases). The V gene lost 0 bases and the J gene lost 0 bases, with 8 bases spanning the gap. The CDR3 has 15 amino acids. The germline gives CDR1 SGDLS, CDR2 YYNGEE. The CDR3 DNA is TGTGCCAGCAGCGTAGTCGGGAGAAGCACAGATACGCAGTATTTT. Translating gives CASSVVGRSTDTQYF.

The CDR3 loop reads CASSQGDRGRVLETQYF. For the CDR3, the DNA is TGCGCCAGCAGCCAAGGGGACAGGGGGAGGGTTTTAGAGACCCAGTACTTC. The J gene is TRBJ2-5, the V gene TRBV4-3, with 11 bases identical to TRBD1. Germline trimming cut 1 base from V and 4 bases from J; bases unmatched to any gene: 8. The CDR3 contains 17 residues. CDR1 is LGHNA and CDR2 is YSLEER in the germline V gene.

This sequence joins TRBV7-8 and TRBJ2-2; 12 bases fit TRBD2. The CDR3 totals 16 residues. Germline CDR1 SGHVS, CDR2 FQNEAQ. Trimming cost V 6 bases and J 4 bases; bases outside gene matches: 6. Written as DNA, the CDR3 is TGTGCCAGCAGGTCCCTAGCGGGAGGGGCCACCGGGGAGCTGTTTTTT. This translates into CASRSLAGGATGELFF.

The rearrangement links TRBV28 to TRBJ2-7; a weak D match, TRBD1 (6 bases). Trimming took 9 bases from V and 0 from J, leaving 9 bases between them. The CDR3 sequence is 12 residues long. Germline CDR1 and CDR2: MDHEN and SYDVKM. Here the CDR3 DNA reads TGTGCCAGTAGGGACACCTCCTACGAGCAGTACTTC. Translation gives CASRDTSYEQYF.

J is TRBJ1-1 and V is TRBV7-9, with D uncertain. Germline V CDR1 and CDR2: SEHNR, FQNEAQ (reference sequence). The CDR3 has 15 amino acids. The V end was cut by 5 bases, the J end by 0 bases, with 13 bases between. The CDR3 nucleotides read TGTGCCAGCAGCCGTAGTGAGGGCGTGAACACTGAAGCTTTCTTT. Translating gives CASSRSEGVNTEAFF.

The rearrangement uses TRBV6-6 and TRBJ1-6, with D maybe TRBD1 (5 bases). The CDR3 consists of 13 residues. CDR1 and CDR2 (germline): MNHNY, SVGAGI (reference sequence). The ends were cut back, 11 bases at V and 4 bases at J, with 12 bases in the middle. The CDR3 coding sequence is TGTGCCGGGGCTGCAGCGTATAATTCACCCCTCCACTTT. Amino acid sequence: CAGAAAYNSPLHF.

The V and J genes are TRBV5-4 and TRBJ2-2; 8 nucleotides match TRBD2. CDR3 size: 18 residues. Trimming took 6 bases from V and 5 from J; bases not matched to a gene: 18. Germline lookup yields CDR1 SGHNT and CDR2 YYREEE (reference sequence). The CDR3 loop reads CASTPRTLKTSVTGELFF. As DNA, the CDR3 is TGTGCCAGCACCCCTCGTACACTCAAGACTAGCGTTACCGGGGAGCTGTTTTTT.

The chain employs TRBV28 and TRBJ2-7, with 12 positions matching TRBD2. This CDR3 is 17 amino acids long. Germline trimming cut 5 bases from V and 5 bases from J; bases unmatched to any gene: 13. Germline values: CDR1 MDHEN, CDR2 SYDVKM. The CDR3 DNA is TGTGCCAGCAGTAAACCCTCGACTAGCGGGAGTCTGAACGAGCAGTACTTC. This sequence encodes CASSKPSTSGSLNEQYF.

In this sample, this clone turned up once. Germline is not matched at one junction end, which may reflect a read error. The chain has TRBV30 and TRBJ1-1; no reliable D call. The CDR3 covers 8 residues. Germline CDR1 and CDR2: GTSNPN and SVGIG (reference sequence). The CDR3 spells CACSEAFF. DNA of the CDR3: TGTGCCTGTAGTGAAGCTTTCTTT.

The genes are TRBV6-1 and TRBJ2-2; D possibly corresponds to TRBD2 (6 bases). V was clipped by 3 bases and J by 2 bases, with 7 bases between them. Germline CDR1 is MNHNS and CDR2 is SASEGT. The CDR3 has 14 amino acids. Here the CDR3 DNA reads TGTGCCAGCAGTGAGCGGGGTAACACCGGGGAGCTGTTTTTT. It encodes CASSERGNTGELFF.

The V and J genes are TRBV29-1 and TRBJ1-2; 10 nucleotides match TRBD1. Germline V gene lookup returns CDR1 SQVTM and CDR2 ANQGSEA. V shed 2 bases, J shed 5 bases, and the junction held 5 bases outside the gene matches. The CDR3 loop spans 14 amino acids. The DNA of the CDR3 is TGCAGCGTTGAAAGCGGGACAGGGGCATATGGCTACACCTTC. It specifies CSVESGTGAYGYTF.

The chain employs TRBV28 and TRBJ2-3, with 13 bases identical to TRBD2. V trimming: 6 bases; J trimming: 6 bases; junction bases outside the gene matches: 15. Germline CDR1 is MDHEN and CDR2 is SYDVKM. The CDR3 is made up of 18 amino acids. CDR3 loop: CASSSGLAGAGILDTQYF. CDR3 nucleotide sequence: TGTGCCAGCAGCTCAGGACTAGCGGGAGCAGGGATACTGGATACGCAGTATTTT.

With respect to this clone: The same CDR3 arises from other DNA sequences in this sample as well. The chain employs TRBV11-2 and TRBJ1-1; 9 bases fit TRBD1. J was trimmed by 5 bases and V by 1 base; bases with no gene match: 2. The CDR3 has 14 residues. Looked up from germline, CDR1 is SGHAT and CDR2 is FQNNGV. CDR3 nucleotides: TGTGCCAGCAGCTTAGCGACAGGGGGAACTGAAGCTTTCTTT. Residues: CASSLATGGTEAFF.

The CDR3 loop is CASSPDRSKEQFF. The CDR3 DNA reads as TGTGCCAGCAGCCCCGACAGAAGCAAGGAGCAGTTCTTC. This chain connects TRBV12-3 or TRBV12-4 to TRBJ2-1; TRBD1 might be the D (5 bases). V dropped 6 bases and J dropped 10 bases, with 16 bases sitting between them. This CDR3 has 13 amino acids.

The chain combines TRBV6-4 with TRBJ1-2; D gene uncertain. The CDR3 loop spans 14 amino acids. V was shortened by 5 bases and J by 4 bases, with 14 bases between the two germline ends. From germline, CDR1 is MRHNA and CDR2 SNTAGT. CDR3 residues: CASSKEGDSYGYTF. In DNA, the CDR3 is TGTGCCAGCAGTAAGGAGGGAGACTCCTATGGCTACACCTTC.